Listed below are T cell receptor beta chains from one sample, sequenced in a study of T-cell reconstitution after alpha-beta-depleted transplantation in children. In TCRdb, the PCR reads were re-called with MiXCR into one record per CDR3 protein. The sample lists more than 200,000 distinct CDR3 sequences, roughly a quarter occurring once. Sample: PBMCs, mostly from graft donor cells, taken 360 days after TCRalphabeta/CD19-depleted stem cell transplant. The receptors come from a female patient aged 2-10 years who had a stem cell transplant for congenital amegakaryocytic thrombocytopenia, so the T cells may come from the graft donor. The CDR3 runs from the conserved cysteine through the conserved F or W.

>TRBV27|TRBJ2-3
CASSLLYTDTQYF
>TRBV20-1|TRBJ2-1
CSHRDRGYNEQFF
>TRBV7-9|TRBJ2-1
CASSLGSRIAYNEQFF
>TRBV7-6|TRBJ2-7
CASSLGGTSFSYEQYF
>TRBV28|TRBJ1-5
CASSLWALGQPQHF
>TRBV12-3/TRBV12-4|TRBJ2-5
CASSFDRGPETQYF
>TRBV28|TRBJ1-2
CATTSDYGYTF
>TRBV11-2|TRBJ2-7
CASSLDLQYEQYF
>TRBV12-3/TRBV12-4|TRBJ1-1
CASSRRGNTEAFF
>TRBV19|TRBJ2-1
CASTPLAGNPDNEQFF